What follows are 19 T cell receptor beta chains derived from one specimen sequenced in a study of blood T cell repertoires in COVID-19. TCRdb's copy holds only in-frame clones and misses some; the assay was immunoSEQ multiplex PCR. Here the sample spans about 45,000 clones, around 81% being singletons. The sample taken for sequencing was peripheral blood. Source of these receptors: a man aged 45 to 65 with active COVID-19.

This chain links TRBV7-6 with TRBJ2-7; D may be TRBD1 (6 bases). CDR3 length: 15 amino acids. From germline, CDR1 is SGHVS and CDR2 FNYEAQ. V lost 1 base and J 0 bases, leaving 10 bases between the germline ends. The chain's CDR3 is CASSLGQGISYEQYF. CDR3 nucleotide sequence: TGTGCCAGCAGCTTAGGGCAGGGGATCTCCTACGAGCAGTACTTC.

This clone was picked up one time. The rearrangement uses TRBV7-6 and TRBJ2-5, with TRBD2 matching over 12 bases. This CDR3 comprises 15 residues. Germline assignment: CDR1 SGHVS and CDR2 FNYEAQ. Trimming at V came to 1 base and at J to 5 bases, leaving 2 bases not matched to a gene. The CDR3 loop is CASSLGLAGGETQYF. CDR3 nucleotide sequence: TGTGCCAGCAGCTTAGGCCTAGCGGGAGGGGAGACCCAGTACTTC.

The genes are TRBV7-2 and TRBJ1-5; 8 nucleotides line up with TRBD1. This CDR3 has 16 residues. The germline CDR1 and CDR2 sequences are SGHTA and FQGNSA. V shed 5 bases, J shed 0 bases, and the junction held 6 bases outside the gene matches. The CDR3 DNA is TGTGCCAGCAGCCCTGGGACAGGAGATAGCAATCAGCCCCAGCATTTT. It translates to CASSPGTGDSNQPQHF.

V is TRBV7-2 and J is TRBJ2-5; 7 bases map to TRBD2. Germline CDR1 SGHTA, CDR2 FQGNSA. V lost 5 bases to trimming and J lost 1 base; unmatched junction nucleotides: 1. CDR3 length equals 13 residues. CDR3 amino acids: CASSRGVQETQYF. CDR3 nucleotide sequence: TGTGCCAGCAGCCGGGGGGTCCAAGAGACCCAGTACTTC. Using reference TRBV7-2 and TRBJ2-5 for the parts outside the CDR3, the full variable domain is GAGVSQSPSNKVTEKGKDVELRCDPISGHTALYWYRQSLGQGLEFLIYFQGNSAPDKSGLPSDRFSAERTGGSVSTLTIQRTQQEDSAVYLCASSRGVQETQYFGPGTRLLVL.

V usage is TRBV6-5 and J usage is TRBJ2-3; weak D call: TRBD1 (6 bases). The germline V gene has CDR1 MNHEY and CDR2 SVGAGI. Trimming removed 0 bases at V and 3 bases at J, with 10 bases between. The CDR3 contains 15 residues. The CDR3 reads CASSYSNRETDTQYF. The CDR3 DNA is TGTGCCAGCAGTTACTCGAACAGGGAAACAGATACGCAGTATTTT.

The gene calls are TRBV24-1 and TRBJ2-1; 12 positions match TRBD2. Germline-derived CDR1 and CDR2 are KGHDR and SFDVKD. Trimming removed 2 bases from V and 4 bases from J; junction bases left unmatched: 5. CDR3 length: 17 amino acids. The chain's CDR3 is CATSDSQGLAGYNEQFF. Written as DNA, the CDR3 is TGTGCCACCAGTGATTCCCAAGGACTAGCGGGATACAATGAGCAGTTCTTC.

V is TRBV18 and J is TRBJ1-2; no firm D call. The germline V gene has CDR1 KGHSH and CDR2 LQKENI. V was cut by 5 bases and J by 0 bases, with 10 bases left in between. The CDR3 extends over 14 amino acids. The CDR3 region has the DNA TGTGCCAGCTCAGAAGACATAGCTAACTATGGCTACACCTTC. Amino acid sequence: CASSEDIANYGYTF.

The chain joins TRBV9 to TRBJ2-5, with D possibly matching TRBD2 (5 bases). Trimming removed 0 bases at V and 5 bases at J, with 14 bases between. This CDR3 is 15 amino acids long. CDR1 and CDR2 from the germline V gene are SGDLS and YYNGEE. CDR3 sequence: CASSVAGNQRETQYF. CDR3 DNA: TGTGCCAGCAGCGTAGCTGGCAACCAGCGGGAGACCCAGTACTTC.

The chain links TRBV29-1 to TRBJ2-3; TRBD2 aligns across 8 bases. From germline, CDR1 is SQVTM and CDR2 ANQGSEA. V trimming: 3 bases; J trimming: 5 bases; junction bases outside the gene matches: 4. The CDR3 is 13 residues long. CDR3 bases: TGCAGCGTTGAGAGCGGGAGAGGAGATACGCAGTATTTT. Its protein is CSVESGRGDTQYF.

This clone has more than one count but fewer than ten. The chain combines TRBV2 with TRBJ1-5; D unresolved. The CDR3 extends over 14 amino acids. The V and J ends lost 6 bases and 1 base respectively, with 10 bases between them. CDR1 and CDR2 (germline): SNHLY, FYNNEI. For the CDR3, the DNA is TGTGCCAGCAGGGCAGGCCTGAGCAATCAGCCCCAGCATTTT. It specifies CASRAGLSNQPQHF.

The chain employs TRBV18 and TRBJ2-7; 8 bases align to TRBD1. The CDR3 extends over 15 amino acids. The V and J ends lost 3 bases and 3 bases, in that order; junction bases with no gene match: 7. Germline loops: CDR1 KGHSH, CDR2 LQKENI. CDR3 sequence (DNA): TGTGCCAGCTCACCGGGAGCAGGACAGGGCTACGAGCAGTACTTC. As protein: CASSPGAGQGYEQYF.

The rearrangement links TRBV30 to TRBJ1-3; TRBD1 matches at 7 bases. Germline CDR1 reads GTSNPN; CDR2 reads SVGIG (reference sequence). The J segment lost 4 bases and the V segment lost 4 bases, leaving 7 bases of the junction unmatched. The CDR3 is made up of 14 amino acids. CDR3: CAWTRDSFGNTIYF. CDR3 DNA: TGTGCCTGGACCCGGGACAGCTTCGGAAACACCATATATTTT.

The chain carries TRBV19 and TRBJ1-2; 7 bases agree with TRBD1. The CDR3 is made up of 15 amino acids. The junction had 14 bases not matched to a gene; V was cut back by 9 bases and J by 4 bases. Per the germline V gene, CDR1 is LNHDA and CDR2 is SQIVND (reference sequence). The CDR3 coding sequence is TGTGCCAGCTTTAACAGGGGCCCCCGAGGCTATGGCTACACCTTC. Its protein product is CASFNRGPRGYGYTF. The variable domain in full, with the rest retrieved from reference TRBV19 and TRBJ1-2, is DGGITQSPKYLFRKEGQNVTLSCEQNLNHDAMYWYRQDPGQGLRLIYYSQIVNDFQKGDIAEGYSVSREKKESFPLTVTSAQKNPTAFYLCASFNRGPRGYGYTFGSGTRLTVV.

This chain uses TRBV5-4 with TRBJ2-2, with 8 nucleotides matching TRBD2. This CDR3 has 16 residues. Germline V CDR1 and CDR2: SGHNT, YYREEE (reference sequence). The ends lost 2 bases at V and 5 bases at J; junction bases unmatched: 8. The CDR3 region is CASSLSGGRYTGELFF. In DNA form, the CDR3 reads TGTGCCAGCAGCTTATCCGGCGGGAGGTATACCGGGGAGCTGTTTTTT.

In DNA, the CDR3 is TGTGCCAGCAGCCGGGACAACAATCAGCCCCAGCATTTT. Translating it yields CASSRDNNQPQHF. The V and J genes are TRBV3-1 (or the pseudogene TRBV3-2) and TRBJ1-5, with D tentatively TRBD1 (6 bases). The CDR3 has 13 residues. The V and J ends lost 4 bases and 3 bases respectively, with 7 bases between them. CDR1 and CDR2 from the germline V gene are LGHDT and YNNKEL (reference sequence).

CDR3 protein: CASLQGAYGYTF. The CDR3 bases are TGTGCCAGCCTACAGGGGGCCTATGGCTACACCTTC. V is TRBV6-5 and J is TRBJ1-2; the match to TRBD1 covers 9 bases. V shed 8 bases, J shed 4 bases, and the junction held 2 bases outside the gene matches. The length of the CDR3 is 12 residues. Germline V gene sequence: CDR1 MNHEY, CDR2 SVGAGI.

The J gene is TRBJ1-1, the V gene TRBV4-1; D is unresolved. Per the germline V gene, CDR1 is MGHRA and CDR2 is YSYEKL. V was shortened by 2 bases and J by 5 bases, with 18 bases between the two germline ends. There are 16 residues in the CDR3. This CDR3 is CASSQSPDRRGTEAFF. The CDR3 DNA follows: TGCGCCAGCAGCCAAAGTCCGGATAGGCGGGGAACTGAAGCTTTCTTT.

The rearrangement links TRBV11-3 to TRBJ2-3; TRBD2 aligns across 12 bases. The germline CDR1 and CDR2 sequences are SGHNT and YENEEA. V lost 5 bases to trimming and J lost 4 bases; unmatched junction nucleotides: 7. The CDR3 has 16 amino acids. Written as DNA, the CDR3 is TGTGCCAGCAGCCTAGGACTAGCGGGGTTATCAGATACGCAGTATTTT. Encoded protein: CASSLGLAGLSDTQYF.

This rearrangement joins TRBV6-5 to TRBJ1-6; D not certain. The V and J ends lost 6 bases and 6 bases respectively, with 12 bases between them. The CDR3 consists of 14 residues. Germline lookup yields CDR1 MNHEY and CDR2 SVGAGI. This CDR3 is CASRLGELNSPLHF. CDR3 coding DNA: TGTGCCAGCAGACTCGGGGAACTTAATTCACCCCTCCACTTT.